This T cell receptor (beta chain) was captured by sequencing in a study of Graves' ophthalmopathy and Graves' hyperthyroidism (dated by TCRdb to 2016 to 2018). Notes on the research overall: Peripheral blood samples were taken at the time of initial diagnosis, before any treatment was given. To tell Graves' ophthalmopathy apart from Graves' hyperthyroidism, and to predict which patients would progress to ophthalmopathy, the study relied on TCR beta repertoire signatures. In several hyperthyroidism patients, the T-cell repertoire of thyroid tissue was compared with the T-cell repertoire of blood. An independent validation cohort comprised 18 hyperthyroidism patients and about 16 patients who later progressed from hyperthyroidism to ophthalmopathy. In total, some 130 blood samples were TCR-sequenced: approximately 42 ophthalmopathy, some 75 hyperthyroidism and approximately 17 hyperthyroidism-to-ophthalmopathy patients. Following sample collection, hyperthyroidism patients were given methimazole at a starting dose of 30 mg daily, and ophthalmopathy patients were given high-dose intravenous methylprednisolone. A discovery set of 95 to 100 patients (43 ophthalmopathy, 57 stable hyperthyroidism) was enrolled to explore V-J signatures distinguishing ophthalmopathy from hyperthyroidism.

Remarks on this clonotype: No cognate antigen has been identified for it. No qualities accompany the bases; no much larger clone lies one base away.

For repertoire sequencing, TCR beta CDR3 regions were amplified from RNA transcripts. A first-round RT-PCR used HTBI primers with the Qiagen OneStep RT-PCR kit, followed by a second-round multiplex PCR, size selection and purification. Libraries were sequenced on an Illumina HiSeq2000 using paired-end 100 bp reads. Under the source paper's analysis protocol: SOAPnuke was used to process the reads, throwing out any read that had adapters, had uncalled bases, had a mean Phred below 15, or lacked an exact constant-primer or identifier match. COPE v1.2.5 was used to merge the high-quality paired reads. Each unique nucleotide sequence was defined as a clonotype, and clonotypes were aligned to IMGT TRB V, D and J references with MiTCR v1.1. The analysis was limited to V-J combinations with a frequency above 0.0001, which together covered 99.2% of repertoires. For each V-J combination, a TCR clonal expansion and chaos score was defined as F50 clonal expansion divided by the chaos observed in the TCRdist matrix. Features were reduced by Welch's t-statistics and random forest to some 13 V-J combinations, which fed a naive Bayes classifier. Thyroid-blood repertoire similarity was quantified with the Morisita-Horn index. The public sequencing data were trimmed at Q25 with fastp and processed into clonotypes with MiXCR by TCRdb, which kept only in-frame beta chains. Records with the same CDR3 protein are collapsed into one entry carrying the most frequent genes and DNA. The V and J calls and clone size come from TCRdb's table, not from the authors' own analysis. The sample data list 200,000 to 250,000 distinct CDR3 sequences, and around 42% of these were observed just once. Jointly, the top ten make up 40% to 55% of the sample.

Ophthalmopathy patients had moderately to severely active disease, Clinical Activity Score of at least 3, NOSPECS grade of at least 4, and disease duration under 3 months. Patients were excluded if they had other autoimmune diseases, uncontrolled infections, pregnancy or lactation. Clinical symptoms, serum thyroxine, TRAb, thyroid ultrasound and orbital computed tomography were used for diagnosis. Ficoll-Paque density gradient centrifugation was used to isolate PBMCs from under 11 ml of fresh peripheral blood. Trizol reagent was used to extract the total RNA, and its quality was then checked on an Agilent 2100 Bioanalyzer. On the study overall, not on this receptor specifically: Most expanded thyroid clonotypes with a frequency above 0.001 also appeared in blood, which suggests that blood repertoires may reflect the immune response in the thyroid. In validation, the model predicted ophthalmopathy progression with about 71% sensitivity and 72.22% specificity; roughly eleven predicted patients were CT-confirmed with GO in a median of 6.5 months. Sample size was not predetermined statistically, and investigators were not blinded to group allocation. Ophthalmopathy was separated from stable hyperthyroidism by the 13-signature model with about 85% sensitivity and about 81% specificity in cross-validation and with 80%/75% in the test set.

In the germline V gene, CDR1 corresponds to SGHRS and CDR2 to YFSETQ. The CDR3, cysteine through phenylalanine, is 14 amino acids long. Only the CDR3 part of the read is kept: 42 bases, read in frame from the first base. V has 4 bases trimmed and J has 7 bases trimmed; junction bases matching no gene number 6. The source material was peripheral blood. The receptor comes from an adult man with Graves' ophthalmopathy. Recombination joined TRBV5-1 with TRBJ2-2; the junction holds 8 bases that match TRBD2. CDR3 sequence: CASSPGLEGGELFF. The sequence in DNA is TGCGCCAGCAGCCCGGGACTAGAAGGCGGGGAGCTGTTTTTT.